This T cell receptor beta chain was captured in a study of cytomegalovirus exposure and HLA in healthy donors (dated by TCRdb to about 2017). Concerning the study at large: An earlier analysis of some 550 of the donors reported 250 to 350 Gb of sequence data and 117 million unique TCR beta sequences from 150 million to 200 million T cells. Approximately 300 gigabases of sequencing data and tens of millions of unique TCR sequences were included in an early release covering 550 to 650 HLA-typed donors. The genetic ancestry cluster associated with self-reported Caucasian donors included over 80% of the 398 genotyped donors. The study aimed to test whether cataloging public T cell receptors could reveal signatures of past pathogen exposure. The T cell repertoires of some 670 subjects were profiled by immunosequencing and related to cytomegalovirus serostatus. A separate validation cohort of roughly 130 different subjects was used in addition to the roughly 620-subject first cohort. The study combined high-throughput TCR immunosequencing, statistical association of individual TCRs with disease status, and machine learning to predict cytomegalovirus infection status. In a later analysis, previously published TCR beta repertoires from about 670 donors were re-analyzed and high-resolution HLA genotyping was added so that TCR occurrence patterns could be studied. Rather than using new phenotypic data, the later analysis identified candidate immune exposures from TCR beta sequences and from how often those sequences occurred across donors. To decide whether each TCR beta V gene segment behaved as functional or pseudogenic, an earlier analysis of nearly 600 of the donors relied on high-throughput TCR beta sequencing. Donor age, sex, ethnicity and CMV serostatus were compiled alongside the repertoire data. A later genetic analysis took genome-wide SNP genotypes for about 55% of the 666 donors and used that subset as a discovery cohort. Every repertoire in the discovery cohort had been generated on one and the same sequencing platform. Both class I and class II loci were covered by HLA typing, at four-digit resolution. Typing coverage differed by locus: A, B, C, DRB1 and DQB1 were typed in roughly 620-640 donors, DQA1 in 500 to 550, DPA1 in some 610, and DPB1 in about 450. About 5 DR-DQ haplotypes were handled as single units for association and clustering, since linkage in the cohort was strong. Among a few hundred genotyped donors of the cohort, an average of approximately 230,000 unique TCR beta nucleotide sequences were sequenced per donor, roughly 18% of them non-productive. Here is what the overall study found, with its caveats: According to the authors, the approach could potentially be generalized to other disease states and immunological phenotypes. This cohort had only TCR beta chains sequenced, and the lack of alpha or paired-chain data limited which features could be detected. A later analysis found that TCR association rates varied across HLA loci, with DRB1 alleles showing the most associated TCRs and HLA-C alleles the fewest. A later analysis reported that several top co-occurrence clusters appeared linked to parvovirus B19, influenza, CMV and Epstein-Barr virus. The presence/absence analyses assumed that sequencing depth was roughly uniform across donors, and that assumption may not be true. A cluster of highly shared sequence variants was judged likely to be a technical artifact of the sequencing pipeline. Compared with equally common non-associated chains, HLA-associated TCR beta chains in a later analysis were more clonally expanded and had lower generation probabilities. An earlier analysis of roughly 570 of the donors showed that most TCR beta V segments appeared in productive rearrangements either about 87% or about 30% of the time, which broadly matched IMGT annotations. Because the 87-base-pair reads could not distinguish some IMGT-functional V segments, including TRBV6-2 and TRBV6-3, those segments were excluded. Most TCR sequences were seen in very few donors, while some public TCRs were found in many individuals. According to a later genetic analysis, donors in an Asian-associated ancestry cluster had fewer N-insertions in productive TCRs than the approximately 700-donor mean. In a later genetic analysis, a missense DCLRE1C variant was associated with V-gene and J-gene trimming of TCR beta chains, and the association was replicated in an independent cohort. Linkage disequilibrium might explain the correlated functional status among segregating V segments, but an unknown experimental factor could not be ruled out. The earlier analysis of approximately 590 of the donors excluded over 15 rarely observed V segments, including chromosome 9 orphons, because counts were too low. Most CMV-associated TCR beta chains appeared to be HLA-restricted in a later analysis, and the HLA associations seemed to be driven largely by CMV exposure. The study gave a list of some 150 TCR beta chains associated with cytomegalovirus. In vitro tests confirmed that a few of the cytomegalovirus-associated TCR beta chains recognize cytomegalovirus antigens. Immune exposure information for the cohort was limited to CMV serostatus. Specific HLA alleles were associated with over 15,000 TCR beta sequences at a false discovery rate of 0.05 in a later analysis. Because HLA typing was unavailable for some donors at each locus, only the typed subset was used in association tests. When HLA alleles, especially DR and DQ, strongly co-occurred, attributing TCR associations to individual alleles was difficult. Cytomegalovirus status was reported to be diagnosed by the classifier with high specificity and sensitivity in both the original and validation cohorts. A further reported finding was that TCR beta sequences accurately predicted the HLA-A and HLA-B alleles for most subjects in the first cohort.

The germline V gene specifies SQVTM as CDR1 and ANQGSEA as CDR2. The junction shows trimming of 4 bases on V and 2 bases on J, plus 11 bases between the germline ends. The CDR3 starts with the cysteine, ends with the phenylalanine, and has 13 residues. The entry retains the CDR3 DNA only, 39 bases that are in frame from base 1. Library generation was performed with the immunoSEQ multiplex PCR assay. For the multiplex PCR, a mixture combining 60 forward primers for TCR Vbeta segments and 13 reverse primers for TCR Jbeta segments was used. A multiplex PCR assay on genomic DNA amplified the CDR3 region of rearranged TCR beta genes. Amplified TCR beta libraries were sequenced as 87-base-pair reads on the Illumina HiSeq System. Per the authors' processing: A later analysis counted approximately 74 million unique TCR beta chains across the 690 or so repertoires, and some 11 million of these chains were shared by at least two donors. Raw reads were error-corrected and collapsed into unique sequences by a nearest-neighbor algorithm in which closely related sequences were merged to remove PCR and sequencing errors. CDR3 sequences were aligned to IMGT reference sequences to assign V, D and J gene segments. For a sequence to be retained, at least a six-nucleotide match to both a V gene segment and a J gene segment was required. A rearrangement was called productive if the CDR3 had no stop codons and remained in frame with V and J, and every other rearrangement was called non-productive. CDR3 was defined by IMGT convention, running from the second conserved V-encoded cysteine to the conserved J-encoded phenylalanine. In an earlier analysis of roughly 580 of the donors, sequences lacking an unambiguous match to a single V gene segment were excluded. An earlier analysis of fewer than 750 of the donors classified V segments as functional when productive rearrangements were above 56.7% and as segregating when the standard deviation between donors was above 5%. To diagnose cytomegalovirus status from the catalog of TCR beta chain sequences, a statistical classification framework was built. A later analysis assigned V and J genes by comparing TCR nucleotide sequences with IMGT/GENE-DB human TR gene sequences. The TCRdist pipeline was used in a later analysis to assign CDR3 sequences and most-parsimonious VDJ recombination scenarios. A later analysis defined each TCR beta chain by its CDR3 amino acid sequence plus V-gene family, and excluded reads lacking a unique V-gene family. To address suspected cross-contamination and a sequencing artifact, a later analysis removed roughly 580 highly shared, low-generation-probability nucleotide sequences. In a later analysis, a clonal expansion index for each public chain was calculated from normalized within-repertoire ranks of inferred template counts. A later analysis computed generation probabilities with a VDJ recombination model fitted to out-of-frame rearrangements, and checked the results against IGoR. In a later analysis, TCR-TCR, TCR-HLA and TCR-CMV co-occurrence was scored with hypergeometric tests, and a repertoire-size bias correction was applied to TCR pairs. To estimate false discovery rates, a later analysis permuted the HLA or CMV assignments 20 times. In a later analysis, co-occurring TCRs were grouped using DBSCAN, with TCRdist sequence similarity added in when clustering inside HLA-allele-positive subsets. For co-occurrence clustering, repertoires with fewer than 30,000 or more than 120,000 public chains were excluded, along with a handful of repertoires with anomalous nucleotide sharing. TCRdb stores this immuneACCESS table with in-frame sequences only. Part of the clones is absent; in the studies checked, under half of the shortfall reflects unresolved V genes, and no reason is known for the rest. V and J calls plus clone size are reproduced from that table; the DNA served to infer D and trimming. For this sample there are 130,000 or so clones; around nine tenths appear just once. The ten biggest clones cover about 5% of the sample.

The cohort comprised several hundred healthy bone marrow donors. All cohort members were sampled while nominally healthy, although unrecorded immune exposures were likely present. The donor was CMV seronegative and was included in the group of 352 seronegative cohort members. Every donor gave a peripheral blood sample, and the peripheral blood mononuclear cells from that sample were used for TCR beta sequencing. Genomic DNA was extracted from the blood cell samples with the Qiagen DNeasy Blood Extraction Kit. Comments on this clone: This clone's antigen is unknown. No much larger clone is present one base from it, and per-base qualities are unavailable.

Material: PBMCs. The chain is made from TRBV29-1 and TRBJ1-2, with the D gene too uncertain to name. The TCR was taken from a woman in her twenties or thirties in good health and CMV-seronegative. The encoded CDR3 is CSVGPRLNYGYTF. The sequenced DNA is TGCAGCGTTGGGCCCAGGCTCAACTATGGCTACACCTTC.